This T cell receptor beta chain was retrieved from a study of regulatory T cells in long-lasting Graves disease. Broader study findings: Whereas new patients shared 900 to 1,000 public clonotypes, persistent patients shared more, at 2,500 to 3,500. Reduced TCR diversity was observed in persistent Graves' patients versus newly diagnosed patients.

Time point in this sample: newly diagnosed GD, antithyroid drugs for less than 3 months. TCR sequences were obtained from RNA taken from PBMCs. Construction of TCR beta libraries relied on iRepertoire HTBI primers and on Arm-PCR targeting CDR3 regions. Each CDR3 protein gets one entry after TCRdb re-called the multiplex PCR reads with MiXCR. Among 510,000 or so distinct CDR3 sequences listed, about 12% were seen once. This clonotype came up a few times. Its cognate antigen is unknown. Another study also made use of these data, one on T cells in Graves' hyperthyroidism and ophthalmopathy. That paper states: Lactation, pregnancy, other autoimmune disease or uncontrolled infection led to exclusion of patients. First-round RT-PCR targeting the TCR CDR3 was performed with the HTBI primer set.

The TCR originated in a woman under 40 with Graves disease. The sequenced sample was peripheral blood mononuclear cells (PBMCs), obtained at new diagnosis, from a patient treated with antithyroid drugs.

Here the CDR3 DNA reads TGTGCCACCGCGGACAGGGAAAGAAATGAAGCTTTCTTT. Encoded protein: CATADRERNEAFF. The gene calls are TRBV19 and TRBJ1-1; 8 bases map to TRBD1. The junction had 11 bases not matched to a gene; V was cut back by 10 bases and J by 7 bases. The germline CDR1 and CDR2 sequences are LNHDA and SQIVND (reference sequence). The length of the CDR3 is 13 residues.